This T cell receptor (beta chain) appears in the sequencing data of a study of shared clonotypes between healthy human individuals. Findings and limits, study-wide: In having few donors, the study represented limited genetic and exposure-history diversity.

TCRdb keeps only in-frame clones here, not all; method: immunoSEQ multiplex PCR. The sample includes about 1.5 million clones, about 98% seen only once; the top ten take about 0.4%. With respect to this clone: Its antigen is not identified.

V lost 4 bases, J lost 7 bases, and 12 bases stayed unmatched. This CDR3 has 15 residues. CDR1 is MGHDK, CDR2 SYGVNS, per germline. This chain uses TRBV25-1 with TRBJ2-7; 8 bases map to TRBD1. Sequenced: naive CD4+ T cells sorted from blood. Subset noted: CD45RA+ positively selected. The source is a man aged 30-40 years in good health. The CDR3 loop reads CASSADRDRRGEQYF. In DNA, the CDR3 is TGTGCCAGCAGTGCCGATCGGGACAGGCGGGGAGAGCAGTACTTC.